The 27 T cell receptor beta chains in this list originate from one sample, sequenced in a study of Tregs in tolerant kidney transplant recipients. Sequencing was performed with immunoSEQ multiplex PCR; in TCRdb, only in-frame clones are kept and a portion is missing. The sample's table shows 30,000 or so clones. Here the sequenced sample was CD8+ T cells from blood, taken before the transplant. Receptors originate from a human donor who received a combined kidney and bone marrow transplant.

The CDR3 bases that were read are TGTGCCAGCAGTGAAGAAGGCGGATCCTACGAG. Its protein is CASSEEGGSYE. The full-length CDR3 reads as CASSEEGGSYEQYF. The genes are TRBV6-1 and TRBJ2-7; D remains ambiguous. The read falls 3 residues short of the CDR3 end, and the missing part is taken from the germline J gene. Germline CDR1 reads MNHNS; CDR2 reads SASEGT. The CDR3 is 14 residues long. V lost 1 base, J lost 1 base, and 8 bases lay in between.

As for this clone: The CDR3 end is not reached by the read, which stops 3 residues before it; the germline J gene fills it in. V gene TRBV19 combines with J gene TRBJ2-7, with D perhaps TRBD1 (5 bases). This CDR3 is 13 amino acids long. The germline V gene encodes CDR1 LNHDA and CDR2 SQIVND (reference sequence). V was pared by 5 bases and J by 4 bases, with 12 bases between. Partial CDR3 DNA: TGTGCCAGTAGTCCAGCAGGGTTTTACGAG. Translating it yields CASSPAGFYE. The full CDR3 reads CASSPAGFYEQYF.

A note on this clone: The read comes to an end 3 residues before the CDR3 does, leaving the germline J gene to fill in the end. This sequence joins TRBV19 and TRBJ1-1; weak D call: TRBD1 (6 bases). The germline CDR1 and CDR2 sequences are LNHDA and SQIVND (reference sequence). The V end lost 3 bases, the J end lost 5 bases, and 13 bases lay between the germline ends. CDR3 size: 14 residues. The sequenced CDR3 bases are TGTGCCAGTAGTATTATGGGGGCCGGAACTGAA. Translation gives CASSIMGAGTE. The whole CDR3 reads CASSIMGAGTEAFF.

To note about this clone: Read coverage stops 3 residues before the CDR3 terminus; the germline J gene supplies the remainder. V usage is TRBV20-1 and J usage is TRBJ1-1; 9 positions match TRBD1. Germline CDR1 reads DFQATT; CDR2 reads SNEGSKA (reference sequence). The CDR3 loop spans 13 amino acids. V lost 1 base to trimming and J lost 4 bases; unmatched junction nucleotides: 1. The part of the CDR3 DNA that was read is TGCAGTGCTAGAGGACAGGGGGGCACTGAA. Its protein is CSARGQGGTE. The CDR3 as a whole reads CSARGQGGTEAFF.

Turning to this clone: The read comes to an end 3 residues before the CDR3 does, leaving the germline J gene to fill in the end. The rearrangement uses TRBV2 and TRBJ2-7, with 11 nucleotides matching TRBD2. The CDR3 contains 13 residues. CDR1 SNHLY and CDR2 FYNNEI come from the germline V gene. Germline trimming cut 7 bases from V and 6 bases from J; bases unmatched to any gene: 5. CDR3 sequence: CASKLLAGVEQYF. CDR3 DNA, as far as it was read: TGTGCCAGCAAGTTACTAGCGGGAGTCGAG.

As concerns this clone: The read is 3 residues too short to cover the CDR3 end, so that end is filled in from the germline J gene. This chain links TRBV6-2 or TRBV6-3 with TRBJ2-7; weak D call: TRBD1 (8 bases). V lost 2 bases and J lost 3, with 14 bases in between. The CDR3 is 15 amino acids. Germline V lookup: CDR1 MNHEY, CDR2 SVGEGT. The sequenced CDR3 bases are TGTGCCAGCAGTTACGAGAGCGGGACAGGCTACGAG. Translation: CASSYESGTGYE. The full CDR3 protein is CASSYESGTGYEQYF.

As concerns this clone: Read sequence stops 3 residues before the CDR3 end, and the germline J gene provides the missing end. The chain uses TRBV19 and TRBJ2-1; TRBD2 agrees at 7 bases. This CDR3 has 14 residues. From germline, CDR1 is LNHDA and CDR2 SQIVND (reference sequence). V shed 1 base and J 6 bases; nucleotides not matched to a gene: 3. Partial CDR3 DNA: TGTGCCAGTAGTATAGGTAGCGGGTTCAATGAG. Translated, it gives CASSIGSGFNE. The entire CDR3 is CASSIGSGFNEQFF.

With respect to this clone: The missing CDR3 end, 3 residues past where the read stops, is filled in from the germline J gene. V is TRBV2 and J is TRBJ1-1; tentative D call: TRBD1 (5 bases). Between the trimmed V and J ends, which lost 7 bases and 0 bases, there was a span of 15 bases. CDR1 SNHLY and CDR2 FYNNEI come from the germline V gene. CDR3 length equals 15 residues. The CDR3 here is CASTRREGLNTEAFF. CDR3 DNA, as far as it was read: TGTGCCAGCACAAGAAGGGAGGGGTTGAACACTGAA.

Note on this clone: Read sequence stops 3 residues before the CDR3 end, and the germline J gene provides the missing end. V gene TRBV5-6 combines with J gene TRBJ2-7, with TRBD2 matching 13 bases. This CDR3 is built from 15 residues. V shed 0 bases, J shed 3 bases, and the junction held 0 bases outside the gene matches. From germline, CDR1 is SGHDT and CDR2 YYEEEE. The CDR3 spells CASSLGLAGGYEQYF. CDR3 DNA, as far as it was read: TGTGCCAGCAGCTTGGGACTAGCGGGAGGCTACGAG.

As for this clone: Read sequence stops 3 residues before the CDR3 end, and the germline J gene provides the missing end. The V call is TRBV10-1, the J call TRBJ2-3, with TRBD1 identical over 9 bases. Germline CDR1 reads WNHNN; CDR2 reads SYGVQD (reference sequence). The trim removed 2 bases at V and 2 bases at J, leaving 2 bases unmatched. The CDR3 is 15 amino acids. This CDR3 is CASSEDRGYTDTQYF. The CDR3 bases that were read are TGCGCCAGCAGTGAGGACAGGGGGTACACAGATACG.

Remarks on this clone: The CDR3 is cut off 3 residues early in the read; its end comes from the germline J gene. The V gene is TRBV2, the J gene TRBJ2-7; 7 nucleotides line up with TRBD1. The CDR3 contains 15 residues. The V gene end was trimmed by 4 bases and the J gene end by 2 bases; junction bases not matched to a gene: 8. Germline CDR1 and CDR2: SNHLY and FYNNEI. The CDR3 DNA, read in part, is TGTGCCAGCAGTGCATTCTCGGGACAGACCTACGAG. Its protein product is CASSAFSGQTYE. The full-length CDR3 reads as CASSAFSGQTYEQYF.

In the case of this clone: The sequenced fragment ends 3 residues before the CDR3 boundary, so the rest is inferred from the germline J gene. The chain is built from TRBV27 and TRBJ2-1, with TRBD1 matching 7 bases. The V segment lost 6 bases and the J segment 2 bases; nucleotides outside the gene matches: 4. This CDR3 contains 14 residues. CDR1 is MNHEY and CDR2 is SMNVEV in the germline V gene (reference sequence). The CDR3 bases that were read are TGTGCCAGCAGCGACAGGGAACCCTACAATGAG. Translating gives CASSDREPYNE. The entire CDR3 protein is CASSDREPYNEQFF.

About this clone: The read ends 3 residues shy of where the CDR3 ends; the end is completed using the germline J gene. V and J are TRBV11-2 and TRBJ1-1; possible D gene TRBD1, 5 bases. Trimming took off 2 bases at V and 0 bases at J, with 10 bases between the two ends. The germline V gene has CDR1 SGHAT and CDR2 FQNNGV. The CDR3 has 15 amino acids. The covered CDR3 bases are TGTGCCAGCAGCTTATTTACAGGTTTGAACACTGAA. Protein sequence: CASSLFTGLNTE. The whole CDR3 sequence reads CASSLFTGLNTEAFF.

A remark on this clone: Coverage ceases 3 residues before the CDR3 finishes, and the germline J gene fills in the end. The chain recombines TRBV19 with TRBJ2-1, with 12 bases matching TRBD2. CDR1 is LNHDA, CDR2 SQIVND, per germline (reference sequence). CDR3 length: 15 residues. V gave up 5 bases and J gave up 5 bases; unmatched junction bases: 4. CDR3 bases read: TGTGCCAGTAGTGAAGGACTAGCGGGGAACAATGAG. Amino acid sequence: CASSEGLAGNNE. The whole CDR3 region reads CASSEGLAGNNEQFF.

Worth noting for this clone: The CDR3 is cut off 3 residues early in the read; its end comes from the germline J gene. This chain uses TRBV6-7 with TRBJ1-6, with D possibly matching TRBD1 (6 bases). TRBV6-7 is treated as an ORF (open reading frame) with a function not yet certain. V lost 1 base and J 0 bases, leaving 19 bases between the germline ends. CDR3 length equals 20 residues. The covered CDR3 bases are TGTGCCAGCAGTTACTGGACAGAGAGAGATCGAAGCTCCTATAATTCACCC. Protein sequence: CASSYWTERDRSSYNSP. The CDR3 reads in full as CASSYWTERDRSSYNSPLHF.

As concerns this clone: The read comes to an end 3 residues before the CDR3 does, leaving the germline J gene to fill in the end. The chain carries TRBV7-3 and TRBJ2-2; no firm D call. Between the trimmed V and J ends, which lost 1 base and 6 bases, there was a span of 6 bases. Germline loops: CDR1 SGHTA, CDR2 FQGTGA. This CDR3 is built from 13 residues. The CDR3 DNA, read in part, is TGTGCCAGCAGCTTAAAAGGGTCCGGGGAG. Protein sequence: CASSLKGSGE. The entire CDR3 reads CASSLKGSGELFF.

As for this clone: With the read ending 3 residues before the CDR3 end, the germline J gene is used to fill in that end. The chain uses TRBV6-1 and TRBJ2-1; TRBD1 might be the D (6 bases). The V gene lost 3 bases and the J gene lost 3 bases, with 9 bases spanning the gap. CDR3 length equals 14 residues. Germline CDR1 and CDR2: MNHNS and SASEGT. The sequenced CDR3 bases are TGTGCCAGCAGTGAGTTGACAGGCTACAATGAG. As protein: CASSELTGYNE. The whole CDR3 protein is CASSELTGYNEQFF.

Of note for this clone: The observed sequence ends 3 residues before the CDR3 terminus, with the missing tail filled in from the germline J gene. This rearrangement joins TRBV19 to TRBJ2-7; 9 bases line up with TRBD1. The V gene's germline CDR1 is LNHDA and CDR2 SQIVND (reference sequence). The CDR3 consists of 15 residues. The ends lost 4 bases at V and 1 base at J; junction bases unmatched: 5. The CDR3 reads CASSTGQGTSYEQYF. The CDR3 bases that were read are TGTGCCAGTAGTACGGGACAGGGAACGTCCTACGAG.

As regards this clone: The DNA ends 3 residues before the CDR3 does, and the rest of the CDR3 is filled in from the germline J gene. This chain links TRBV30 with TRBJ2-7; weak D call: TRBD1 (5 bases). Germline CDR1 GTSNPN, CDR2 SVGIG (reference sequence). Trimming shortened V by 2 bases and J by 6 bases, and 14 bases separated the two germline ends. CDR3 length: 13 amino acids. Partial CDR3 DNA: TGTGCCTGGAGTCTGGACACGTGGAGCGAG. The encoded protein is CAWSLDTWSE. The full-length CDR3 reads as CAWSLDTWSEQYF.

Points on this clone: Read data end 3 residues before the CDR3 end; the end is taken from the germline J gene. This chain links TRBV19 with TRBJ2-1, with 10 bases lining up with TRBD1. The CDR3 has 19 amino acids. Germline V gene sequence: CDR1 LNHDA, CDR2 SQIVND (reference sequence). The V segment lost 3 bases and the J segment 1 base; nucleotides outside the gene matches: 12. Here the CDR3 reads CASSMVGTGDGGSYNEQFF. Partial CDR3 DNA: TGTGCCAGTAGTATGGTCGGGACAGGGGATGGTGGATCCTACAATGAG.

As to this clone: The CDR3 is cut off 3 residues early in the read; its end comes from the germline J gene. The chain employs TRBV6-2 or TRBV6-3 and TRBJ1-1; the D is unclear. The germline V and J ends were trimmed by 6 bases and 0 bases, with 8 bases remaining between them. The CDR3 runs to 13 residues. The V gene's germline CDR1 is MNHEY and CDR2 SVGEGT. The CDR3 here is CASSYSLNTEAFF. CDR3 bases read: TGTGCCAGCAGCTACAGCCTGAACACTGAA.

Points on this clone: The CDR3 goes on 3 residues after the read ends, and that part is filled in from the germline J gene. The chain employs TRBV29-1 and TRBJ2-1, with 12 bases that match TRBD2. V lost 8 bases to trimming and J lost 4 bases; unmatched junction nucleotides: 12. The length of the CDR3 is 16 residues. Germline V gene data show CDR1 as SQVTM and CDR2 as ANQGSEA. The chain's CDR3 is CSPKDHGTSGYNEQFF. CDR3 DNA, as far as it was read: TGCAGCCCGAAGGATCACGGGACTAGCGGGTACAATGAG.

Comments on this clone: Read data end 3 residues before the CDR3 end; the end is taken from the germline J gene. V gene TRBV28 combines with J gene TRBJ2-5; D might be TRBD1 (6 bases). The CDR3 is 15 amino acids. V gave up 4 bases and J gave up 2 bases, with 14 bases separating them. In germline, CDR1 is MDHEN, CDR2 SYDVKM. The part of the CDR3 DNA that was read is TGTGCCAGCAGTTCCCGGACAGAATGGCAAGAGACC. Translating gives CASSSRTEWQET. Given in full, the CDR3 is CASSSRTEWQETQYF.

Concerning this clone itself: The read ends 3 residues shy of where the CDR3 ends; the end is completed using the germline J gene. V gene TRBV5-4 combines with J gene TRBJ1-2, with D hard to call. Trimming took off 4 bases at V and 3 bases at J, with 7 bases between the two ends. Germline CDR1 reads SGHNT; CDR2 reads YYREEE (reference sequence). The CDR3 extends over 12 amino acids. CDR3 region: CASSAGDYGYTF. The part of the CDR3 DNA that was read is TGTGCCAGCAGCGCCGGGGACTATGGC.

Worth noting for this clone: The read terminates 3 residues before the CDR3 end, so the remaining end is supplied by the germline J gene. The chain uses TRBV27 and TRBJ2-7; D is undetermined. Germline V gene lookup returns CDR1 MNHEY and CDR2 SMNVEV (reference sequence). The CDR3 has 15 residues. V was trimmed by 5 bases and J by 3 bases, leaving 17 bases between them. The CDR3 bases that were read are TGTGCCAGCAGTCTAGTCGGCGATTTACTCTACGAG. It yields the protein CASSLVGDLLYE. The entire CDR3 reads CASSLVGDLLYEQYF.

With respect to this clone: The CDR3 end lies 3 residues beyond the end of the read and is filled in from the germline J gene. The rearrangement uses TRBV19 and TRBJ1-5; maybe TRBD1 (5 bases). There are 14 residues in the CDR3. Germline V gene lookup returns CDR1 LNHDA and CDR2 SQIVND (reference sequence). Trimming took off 3 bases at V and 0 bases at J, with 6 bases between the two ends. The CDR3: CASSIQGSNQPQHF. Partial CDR3 DNA: TGTGCCAGTAGTATCCAGGGTAGCAATCAGCCC.

Comment on this clone: The observed sequence ends 3 residues before the CDR3 terminus, with the missing tail filled in from the germline J gene. J is TRBJ2-7 and V is TRBV2; 7 bases are a match to TRBD2. The CDR3 is 14 residues long. CDR1 SNHLY and CDR2 FYNNEI come from the germline V gene. With 0 bases clipped from V and 3 bases from J, the junction kept 2 bases outside the gene matches. The CDR3 region is CASSEALARYEQYF. CDR3 bases read: TGTGCCAGCAGTGAAGCACTAGCGCGCTACGAG.